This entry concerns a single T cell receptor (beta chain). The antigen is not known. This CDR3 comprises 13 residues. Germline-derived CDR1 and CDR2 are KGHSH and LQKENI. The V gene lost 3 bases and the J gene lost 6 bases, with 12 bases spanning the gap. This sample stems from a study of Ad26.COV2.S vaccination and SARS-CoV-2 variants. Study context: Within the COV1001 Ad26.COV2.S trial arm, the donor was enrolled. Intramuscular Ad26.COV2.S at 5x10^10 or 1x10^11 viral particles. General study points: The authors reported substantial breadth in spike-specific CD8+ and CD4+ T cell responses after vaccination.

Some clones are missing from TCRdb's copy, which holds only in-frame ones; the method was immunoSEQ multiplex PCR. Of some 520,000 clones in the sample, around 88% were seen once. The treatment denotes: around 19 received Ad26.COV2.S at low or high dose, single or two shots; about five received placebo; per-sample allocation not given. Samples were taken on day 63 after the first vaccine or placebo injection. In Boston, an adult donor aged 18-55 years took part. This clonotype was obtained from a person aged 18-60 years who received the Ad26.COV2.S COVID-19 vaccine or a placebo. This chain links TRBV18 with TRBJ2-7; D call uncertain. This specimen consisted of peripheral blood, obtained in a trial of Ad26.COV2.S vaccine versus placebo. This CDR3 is CASSPEFGREQYF. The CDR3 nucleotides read TGTGCCAGCTCACCTGAGTTCGGCCGCGAGCAGTACTTC.